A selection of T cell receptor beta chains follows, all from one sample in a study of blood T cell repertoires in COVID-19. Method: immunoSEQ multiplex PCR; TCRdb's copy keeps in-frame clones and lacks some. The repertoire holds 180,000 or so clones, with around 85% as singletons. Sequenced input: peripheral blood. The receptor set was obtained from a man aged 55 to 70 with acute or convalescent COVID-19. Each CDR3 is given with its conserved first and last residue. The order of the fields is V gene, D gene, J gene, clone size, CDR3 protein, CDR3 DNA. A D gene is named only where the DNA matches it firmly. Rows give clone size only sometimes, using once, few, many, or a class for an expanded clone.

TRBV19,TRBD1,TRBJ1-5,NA,CASRDREDQPQHF,TGTGCCAGTCGGGACAGGGAAGATCAGCCCCAGCATTTT
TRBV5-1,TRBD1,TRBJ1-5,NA,CASSLGDREGNQPQHF,TGCGCCAGCAGCTTGGGGGACAGGGAGGGCAATCAGCCCCAGCATTTT
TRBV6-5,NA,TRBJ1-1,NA,CASSPHLGNTEAFF,TGTGCCAGCAGTCCCCACCTAGGGAACACTGAAGCTTTCTTT
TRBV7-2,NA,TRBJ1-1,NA,CASSLRGRDTEAFF,TGTGCCAGCAGCTTACGGGGAAGAGACACTGAAGCTTTCTTT
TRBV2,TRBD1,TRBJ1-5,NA,CASSESQGAYQPQHF,TGTGCCAGCAGTGAGTCGCAGGGGGCCTATCAGCCCCAGCATTTT
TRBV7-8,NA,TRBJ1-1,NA,CASSFQGGDTEAFF,TGTGCCAGCAGCTTCCAGGGTGGGGACACTGAAGCTTTCTTT
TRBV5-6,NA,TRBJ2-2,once,CASSTLQGSGELFF,TGTGCCAGCAGCACCTTACAGGGCTCCGGGGAGCTGTTTTTT
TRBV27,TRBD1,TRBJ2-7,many,CASGDRGREQYF,TGTGCCAGCGGAGACAGGGGGCGAGAGCAGTACTTC
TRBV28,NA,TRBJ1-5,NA,CASSVGGGASNQPQHF,TGTGCCAGCAGTGTAGGAGGGGGGGCTAGCAATCAGCCCCAGCATTTT
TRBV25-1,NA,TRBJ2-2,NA,CASSFTRNTGELFF,TGTGCCAGCAGTTTTACTAGGAACACCGGGGAGCTGTTTTTT
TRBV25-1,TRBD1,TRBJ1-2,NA,CASSGLDRVFGYTF,TGTGCCAGCAGTGGATTAGACAGGGTCTTTGGCTACACCTTC
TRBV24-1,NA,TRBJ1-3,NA,CATSPSGTSGNTIYF,TGTGCCACCAGTCCTAGCGGGACCTCTGGAAACACCATATATTTT
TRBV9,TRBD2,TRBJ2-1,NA,CASSLTGTTNNEQFF,TGTGCCAGCAGCCTGACCGGGACTACAAACAATGAGCAGTTCTTC
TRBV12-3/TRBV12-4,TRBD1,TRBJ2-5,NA,CASSRTGSETQYF,TGTGCCAGCAGTCGGACAGGGAGCGAGACCCAGTACTTC
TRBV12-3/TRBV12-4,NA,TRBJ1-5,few,CASSSPPQPQHF,TGTGCCAGCAGTTCCCCTCCCCAGCCCCAGCATTTT
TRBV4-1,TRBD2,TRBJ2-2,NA,CASSPRLAGEDTGELFF,TGCGCCAGCAGCCCGAGATTAGCGGGAGAGGACACCGGGGAGCTGTTTTTT
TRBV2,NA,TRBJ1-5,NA,CASSGDYNQPQHF,TGTGCCAGCAGTGGAGATTACAATCAGCCCCAGCATTTT